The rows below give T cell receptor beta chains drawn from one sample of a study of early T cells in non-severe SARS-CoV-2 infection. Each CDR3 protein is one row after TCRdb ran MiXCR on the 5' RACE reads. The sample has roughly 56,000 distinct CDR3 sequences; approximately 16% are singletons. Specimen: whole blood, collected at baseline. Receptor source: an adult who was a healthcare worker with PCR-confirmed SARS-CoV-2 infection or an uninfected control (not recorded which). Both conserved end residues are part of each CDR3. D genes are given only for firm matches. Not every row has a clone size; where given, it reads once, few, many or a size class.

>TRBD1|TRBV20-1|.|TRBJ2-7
TGCAGTGCTCCTGGACAGGGGGAAAGCGAGCAGTACTTC
CSAPGQGESEQYF
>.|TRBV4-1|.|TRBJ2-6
TGCGCCAGCAGCCCCTCGAGTTCGGGGGCCAACGTCCTGATTTTC
CASSPSSSGANVLIF
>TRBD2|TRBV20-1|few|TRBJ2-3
TGCAGTGCTAGAGATAGTACTAGCGTTGTAGATACGCAGTATTTT
CSARDSTSVVDTQYF
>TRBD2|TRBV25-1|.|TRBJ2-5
TGTGCCAGCAGTAAAAATCCCCAGGGCGGGAGCAGAGAGACCCAGTACTTC
CASSKNPQGGSRETQYF
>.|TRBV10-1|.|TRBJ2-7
TGCGCCAGCAGTGAAGGAGGGTACGAGCAGTACTTC
CASSEGGYEQYF
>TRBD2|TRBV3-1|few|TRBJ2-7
TGTGCCAGCAGCCAACAGGGACTAGCGGGAGAGGCGTACTTC
CASSQQGLAGEAYF
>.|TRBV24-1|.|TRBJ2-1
TGTGCCACCAGTGCCGACGGACGGGAAGAGCAGTTCTTC
CATSADGREEQFF
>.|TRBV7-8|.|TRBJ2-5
TGTGCCAGCAGCTATCCCGCCCGGGAGGGGGCGCGGGAGACCCAGTACTTC
CASSYPAREGARETQYF
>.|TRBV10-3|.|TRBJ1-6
TGTGCCATCAGTGAGTCGTCCGGGGAGTTCCACTTT
CAISESSGEFHF
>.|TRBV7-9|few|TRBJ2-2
TGTGCCAGCAGCTTACATCAAAGGCTGTTGAACACCGGGGAGCTGTTTTTT
CASSLHQRLLNTGELFF
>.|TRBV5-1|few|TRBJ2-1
TGCGCCAGCAGCTCGTTTCAGGGGACCATATACTACACTGAGCAGTTCTTC
CASSSFQGTIYYTEQFF
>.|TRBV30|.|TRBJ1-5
TGTGCCTGGACCCGGGGAGCGGGCAATCAGCCCCAGCATTTT
CAWTRGAGNQPQHF
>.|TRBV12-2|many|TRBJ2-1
TGTGCAAGTCGGCCTCGTCTAGCGGGAGTTTACAATGAGCAGTTCTTC
CASRPRLAGVYNEQFF
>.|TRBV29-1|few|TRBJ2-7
TGCAGCGTAGAAACCGGGGTCGAGCAGTACTTC
CSVETGVEQYF
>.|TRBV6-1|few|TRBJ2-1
TGTGCCAGCAATAGGGACTTCCTGTCTTCCTACAATGAGCAGTTCTTC
CASNRDFLSSYNEQFF
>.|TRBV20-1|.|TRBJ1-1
TGCAGTGCTAGAGGACAGCAAAACACTGAAGCTTTCTTT
CSARGQQNTEAFF
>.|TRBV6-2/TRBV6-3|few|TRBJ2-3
TGTGCCACCCGCCGGCCAAAGACCCACACAGATACGCAGTATTTT
CATRRPKTHTDTQYF
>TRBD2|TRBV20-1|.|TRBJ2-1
TGCAGTGCTAGAGCTACGGCTAGCGGGGGGAATGAGCAGTTCTTC
CSARATASGGNEQFF
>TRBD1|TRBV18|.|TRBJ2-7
TGTGCCTCCGGGACAGGGGTGGCGTACGAGCAGTACTTC
CASGTGVAYEQYF
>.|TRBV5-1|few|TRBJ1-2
TGCGCCAGCAGCTTGGCGGGGGTTACGTATGGCTACACCTTC
CASSLAGVTYGYTF
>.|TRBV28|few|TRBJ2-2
TGTGCCAGCAAGACCGCGAACACCGGGGAGCTGTTTTTT
CASKTANTGELFF
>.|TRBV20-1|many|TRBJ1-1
TGCAGTGCTAGAGAAGGGGTTGAAGCTTTCTTT
CSAREGVEAFF
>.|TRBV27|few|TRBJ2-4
TGTGCCAGCAGTTTACGAAACGGGGGAAACATTCAGTACTTC
CASSLRNGGNIQYF
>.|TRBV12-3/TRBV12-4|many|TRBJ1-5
TGTGCCAGCAGTTTCCGGTTAGTTCAGCCCCAGCATTTT
CASSFRLVQPQHF
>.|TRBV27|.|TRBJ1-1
TGTGCCAGCACCCCATGGGGGCGAAGGGGCCAGAACACTGAAGCTTTCTTT
CASTPWGRRGQNTEAFF
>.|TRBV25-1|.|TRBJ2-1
TGTGCCAGCAGTGTTCCCTCCTACAATGAGCAGTTCTTC
CASSVPSYNEQFF
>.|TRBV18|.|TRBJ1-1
TGTGCCAGCTCAACCGGGATGAACACTGAAGCTTTCTTT
CASSTGMNTEAFF
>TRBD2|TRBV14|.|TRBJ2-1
TGTGCCAGCAGCCAGGGGCTAGCGGGAGTGCTTTATGAGCAGTTCTTC
CASSQGLAGVLYEQFF
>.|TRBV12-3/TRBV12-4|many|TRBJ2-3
TGTGCCAGCAGCACGGGGGATACGCAGTATTTT
CASSTGDTQYF
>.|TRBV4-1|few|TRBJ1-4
TGCGCCAGCAGCCAGCTGACGGAGGGGTATGAAAAACTGTTTTTT
CASSQLTEGYEKLFF
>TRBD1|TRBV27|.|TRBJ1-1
TGTGCCAGCAGTCTCAGGGGGGCGGTGACTGAAGCTTTCTTT
CASSLRGAVTEAFF
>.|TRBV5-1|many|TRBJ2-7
TGCGCCAGCAGTCTAGGACCTCCCCGGGACACGAGCTCCTACGAGCAGTACTTC
CASSLGPPRDTSSYEQYF
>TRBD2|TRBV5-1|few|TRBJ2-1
TGCGCCAGCAGCTCCGGGACTAGCGGGGTAATGGCGAATGAGCAGTTCTTC
CASSSGTSGVMANEQFF
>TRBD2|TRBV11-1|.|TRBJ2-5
TGTGCCAGCAGCCCGGGAGGGCCTCGGGAGACCCAGTACTTC
CASSPGGPRETQYF
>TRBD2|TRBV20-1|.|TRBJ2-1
TGCAGTGCTAGGCCTCTCGGCGCGGGGGGGCTTAATGAGCAGTTCTTC
CSARPLGAGGLNEQFF
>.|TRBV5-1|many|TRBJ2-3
TGCGCCAGCAGCTTGGTCCCGTCAGATACGCAGTATTTT
CASSLVPSDTQYF
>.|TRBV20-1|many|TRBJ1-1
TGCAGTGCTAGAGATCCAGCGGGAAAACCTGTTTTGGGTGAAGCTTTCTTT
CSARDPAGKPVLGEAFF
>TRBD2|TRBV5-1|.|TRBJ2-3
TGCGCCAGCAGCGCGGGGGTGACAGATACGCAGTATTTT
CASSAGVTDTQYF
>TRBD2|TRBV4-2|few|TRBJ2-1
TGTGCCAGCAGCCAGAGCGGGGGGGCCTACAATGAGCAGTTCTTC
CASSQSGGAYNEQFF
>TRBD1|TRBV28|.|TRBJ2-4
TGTGCCAGCAGTTTACCTCAGACAGGGGCCGAAAACATTCAGTACTTC
CASSLPQTGAENIQYF
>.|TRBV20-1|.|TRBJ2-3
TGCAGTGCTAGTTGGCAGGGGAAAACAGATACGCAGTATTTT
CSASWQGKTDTQYF
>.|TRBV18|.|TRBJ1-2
TGTGCCAGCTCACGCAGGGATTCTGGCTACACCTTC
CASSRRDSGYTF
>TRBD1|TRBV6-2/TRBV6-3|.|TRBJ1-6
TGTGCCAGCAGGCGAGACAGGGGGCATAATTCACCCCTCCACTTT
CASRRDRGHNSPLHF
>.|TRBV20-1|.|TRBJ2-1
TGCAGTGCTAGAGTAGGCGGAACCCTCTATGAGCAGTTCTTC
CSARVGGTLYEQFF
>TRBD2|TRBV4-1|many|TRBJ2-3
TGCGCCAGCAGCCCGGGACTAGCGGGACTACTTGGCACAGATACGCAGTATTTT
CASSPGLAGLLGTDTQYF
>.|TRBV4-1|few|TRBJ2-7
TGCGCCAGCAGCCAAGGGGACGGGGGAGCGTACTACGAGCAGTACTTC
CASSQGDGGAYYEQYF
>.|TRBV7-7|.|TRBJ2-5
TGTGCTAGCAGCTTAGTAGGGGTACAAGAGACCCAGTACTTC
CASSLVGVQETQYF
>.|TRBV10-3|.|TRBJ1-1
TGTGCCATCAAGGGGACGGGGAACACTGAAGCTTTCTTT
CAIKGTGNTEAFF
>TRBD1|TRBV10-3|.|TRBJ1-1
TGTGCCATCAGGGGACAGGGTAGGGGCACTGAAGCTTTCTTT
CAIRGQGRGTEAFF
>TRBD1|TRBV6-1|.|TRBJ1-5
TGTGCCAGCAGACCCGCACAGGGGGCAGGTGGCAATCAGCCCCAGCATTTT
CASRPAQGAGGNQPQHF
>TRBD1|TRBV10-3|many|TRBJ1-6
TGTGCCATCAGTGTGGAGACAGGGGTTTTGTTGGGATCACCCCTCCACTTT
CAISVETGVLLGSPLHF
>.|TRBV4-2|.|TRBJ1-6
TGTGCCAGCAGCCGCTCCGTCGATAATTCACCCCTCCACTTT
CASSRSVDNSPLHF
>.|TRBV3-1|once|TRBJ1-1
TGTGCCAGCAGCTTACTCCGGGGCACTGAAGCTTTCTTT
CASSLLRGTEAFF